This T cell receptor beta chain is drawn from a study of CD4 T cells in relation to SARS-CoV-2 and coronaviruses. Per germline, CDR1 SGDLS and CDR2 YYNGEE. Trimming at V came to 0 bases and at J to 5 bases, leaving 6 bases not matched to a gene. This CDR3 has 15 amino acids. The unexposed donors gave CD4+ T cells in about 2011-2019, prior to COVID-19. Produced via immunoSEQ multiplex PCR; TCRdb's table is partial and in-frame only. The data show tens of thousands of clones, about 94% seen once. Sample: naive CD4+ T cells from PBMCs. Regarding subset: naive CD4+ T cells isolated by negative enrichment. This TCR derives from a human donor in good health. V and J are TRBV9 and TRBJ2-7; the match to TRBD1 covers 9 bases. DNA for the CDR3: TGTGCCAGCAGCGTAGAGGGGACAGGGTCCCACGAGCAGTACTTC. It encodes CASSVEGTGSHEQYF. Combining the CDR3 with reference TRBV9 and TRBJ2-7 gives the whole variable domain DSGVTQTPKHLITATGQRVTLRCSPRSGDLSVYWYQQSLDQGLQFLIQYYNGEERAKGNILERFSAQQFPDLHSELNLSSLELGDSALYFCASSVEGTGSHEQYFGPGTRLTVT.